This note documents a single T cell receptor (beta chain) sequence. This clone was observed a handful of times. What antigen it recognizes has not been identified. Within one base of it there is no much larger clone, and no base qualities were kept. The sample originates from a study of blood T cell repertoires in COVID-19 (dated by TCRdb to the early 2020s). About the study as a whole: Samples covering the acute and convalescent phases of COVID-19 were provided by collaborators in the United States, Italy and Spain. The material from the prospective study consisted of cDNA or gDNA derived from T cells, B-cell-depleted T cells, or PBMCs. Deeply sampled blood TCRbeta repertoires from subjects exposed to, actively infected with, or recovered from COVID-19 were included in the dataset. The repertoires were released in a freely available public database meant as a resource for research on the immune response to SARS-CoV-2. Samples came from the ongoing ImmuneRACE study (first 160 participants) plus 1,254 subjects from 6 global collaborators. Sample metadata almost always included a de-identified subject ID, COVID-19 status, age in years and sex. HLA class I and class II types, where available, came from metadata supplied by the sample provider rather than from assay-based typing. What the research found in general, with its limitations: Clinical and demographic metadata were provided uncurated, with the amount varying by source and participant.

In the prospective study, participants were roughly 18 to 100 years old, resided in fewer than 25 geographic areas of the United States, and were enrolled through a virtual design. Cohort assignment in the prospective study relied on participant-reported clinical history from a screening survey and a study questionnaire. Recovered participants in ImmuneRACE Cohort 3 were defined as having two consecutive negative NP/OP PCR tests, clearance from a healthcare professional, or resolution of symptoms. Mobile phlebotomists in the prospective study collected whole blood, serum and a nasopharyngeal or oropharyngeal swab from every participant. Additional blood draws and questionnaires over a 2-month period could optionally be provided by prospective study participants. Blood samples from the prospective study were shipped frozen or at room temperature prior to DNA extraction. The CDR3 runs 16 amino acids, cysteine and phenylalanine included. Left in the record is the CDR3 DNA by itself, 48 bases read in frame from the first base. The CDR1 and CDR2 encoded by the germline V gene are SGHTA and FQGNSA. The junction shows trimming of 3 bases on V and 0 bases on J, and the gene matches do not reach 5 bases of it.

TCRbeta CDR3 regions were amplified from genomic DNA by means of the immunoSEQ Assay, a bias-controlled multiplex PCR. Turning to the authors' computational methods: Within the assay, amplification of reference gene primers was used to estimate how many nucleated cells each sample contained. To quantify the absolute abundance of each unique TCRbeta CDR3 rearrangement, sequence reads were collapsed and filtered. For each sample, productive Simpson clonality was calculated as the square root of Simpson's diversity index across productive rearrangements. The source is immuneACCESS, and TCRdb retained only in-frame sequences with V and J called. Part of the clones is not carried over; for the studies checked, unresolved V genes explain less than half of this, and the remainder is unexplained. D and trimming were read from the DNA, whereas the V and J calls and clone size are those reported in that table. This sample holds 190,000 or so clones; more than 65% were observed only once. Around 7% of the sample is taken by the ten largest.

Sequenced sample: PBMCs or T cells enriched from blood (not recorded which). Recombination linked TRBV7-2 to TRBJ1-3; 7 nucleotides in the junction match TRBD1. The sequence came from a man between 40 and 49 years old who had recovered from COVID-19. CDR3 reads: CASSFYAGGSGNTIYF. The sequence in DNA is TGTGCCAGCAGCTTTTACGCAGGGGGCTCTGGAAACACCATATATTTT.